The rows below give T cell receptor beta chains drawn from one sample of a study of shared clonotypes between healthy human individuals. Here immunoSEQ multiplex PCR was the method, and the copy in TCRdb shows in-frame clones only, minus some. The sample contains more than 2 million clones, about 95% of which appear only once. What was sequenced was naive CD8+ T cells sorted from blood. The receptors come from a man aged 18 to 29 in good health. The CDR3 runs from the conserved cysteine through the conserved F or W. A D gene is named only where the DNA matches it firmly. The size of a clone is reported for some rows only, either as once, few or many, or as a class for expanded clones.

TGTGCCAGCAGCCCCCCTGGGCTAGCCGGCACCGGGGAGCTGTTTTTT,CASSPPGLAGTGELFF,TRBJ2-2,-,TRBV5-4,-
TGTGCCAGCAGCTTAGGAGGGATAGGCCCTTACGAGCAGTACTTC,CASSLGGIGPYEQYF,TRBJ2-7,-,TRBV11-2,-
TGTGCCAGCAGTTATTTTACCGGGATGGGCACAGATACGCAGTATTTT,CASSYFTGMGTDTQYF,TRBJ2-3,-,TRBV6-5,-
TGCGCCAGCAGCCAAGATAGTCCCCATTGGGACAATGAGCAGTTCTTC,CASSQDSPHWDNEQFF,TRBJ2-1,-,TRBV4-1,-
TGTGCCAGCAGTGAAGGGGACAGGTCTGACGAGCAGTACTTC,CASSEGDRSDEQYF,TRBJ2-7,-,TRBV2,TRBD1
TGTGCCAGCAGTGACCCGACACGCAGCACAGATACGCAGTATTTT,CASSDPTRSTDTQYF,TRBJ2-3,-,TRBV6-4,-
TGCGCCAGCAGCTTGGAGGGGCTTGGGAACACTGAAGCTTTCTTT,CASSLEGLGNTEAFF,TRBJ1-1,-,TRBV5-1,-
TGTGCCAGCAGCCAGAGTAAGGGTAGGATGAACACTGAAGCTTTCTTT,CASSQSKGRMNTEAFF,TRBJ1-1,-,TRBV28,-
TGCGCCAGCAGCCCCCTAATCGGGGGGGCCCCAGGGGAGCAGTTCTTC,CASSPLIGGAPGEQFF,TRBJ2-1,-,TRBV5-1,TRBD2
TGTGCCAGCAGCTTAAGAACCTACGAGCAGTACTTC,CASSLRTYEQYF,TRBJ2-7,few,TRBV7-9,-
TGTGCCAGCAGCTTCTCACAGGGATTCAATGAGCAGTTCTTC,CASSFSQGFNEQFF,TRBJ2-1,-,TRBV7-9,-
TGTGCCAGCAGTTACTCTGGGGTCCATGAGCAGTTCTTC,CASSYSGVHEQFF,TRBJ2-1,-,TRBV6-5,-
TGCGCCAGTACCCGCGGCGAGGGGACCTATGGCTACACCTTC,CASTRGEGTYGYTF,TRBJ1-2,-,TRBV23-1,-
TGTGCCAGCAGCTTGGAAGGGTTCGAGGGGGCGGATTCACCCCTCCACTTT,CASSLEGFEGADSPLHF,TRBJ1-6,-,TRBV5-6,TRBD1
TGTGCCTCACAGGGAACGAACACTGAAGCTTTCTTT,CASQGTNTEAFF,TRBJ1-1,-,TRBV7-9,-
TGCGCCAGCAGCCAAGAGAGACAGGGGGCCGAAGGGGCCGGGGAGCTGTTTTTT,CASSQERQGAEGAGELFF,TRBJ2-2,-,TRBV4-3,TRBD1
TGCGCCAGCAGCCATCCGGGACTAGCAGCAGATACGCAGTATTTT,CASSHPGLAADTQYF,TRBJ2-3,-,TRBV4-1,TRBD2
TGTGCCAGCTCACCACTAATTCGAGGAAGACGCACAGATACGCAGTATTTT,CASSPLIRGRRTDTQYF,TRBJ2-3,once,TRBV18,-
TGTGCCAGCAGCTTTACAGGGGGCGCGATCTCTTTCTTT,CASSFTGGAISFF,TRBJ1-1,-,TRBV5-6,TRBD1
TGTGCCAGCATCTCGGGACTAGCGCATTACAATGAGCAGTTCTTC,CASISGLAHYNEQFF,TRBJ2-1,-,TRBV6-6,TRBD2